These 18 T cell receptor beta chains came from one sample sequenced in a study of shared clonotypes between healthy human individuals. The table came from immunoSEQ multiplex PCR; TCRdb's copy has only in-frame clones and leaves some out. The sample holds roughly 2,500,000 clones; 93% are singletons and the top ten take 0.35% to 0.45%. Material for sequencing was naive CD4+ T cells from PBMCs. Subset described: CD45RA+ positively selected. Receptors were obtained from a man aged 18-30 years in good health. Some clones in this sample may be carry-over from other donors' samples.

This rearrangement joins TRBV4-1 to TRBJ2-1, with 10 bases aligning to TRBD2. With V trimmed by 2 bases and J by 4 bases, 5 bases remained unmatched. The CDR3 spans 16 residues. Germline V gene lookup returns CDR1 MGHRA and CDR2 YSYEKL. The CDR3 nucleotides read TGCGCCAGCAGCCAAACACTAGCGGGGCTATACAATGAGCAGTTCTTC. It translates to CASSQTLAGLYNEQFF.

This rearrangement joins TRBV28 to TRBJ2-3, with D perhaps TRBD1 (8 bases). The CDR3 is made up of 15 amino acids. V was shortened by 5 bases and J by 5 bases, with 17 bases between the two germline ends. In germline, CDR1 is MDHEN, CDR2 SYDVKM. The CDR3 DNA reads as TGTGCCAGCAGTCCCTCACAGGGGGAGGGAGATACGCAGTATTTT. Translation: CASSPSQGEGDTQYF.

The J gene is TRBJ1-4, the V gene TRBV7-2, with 8 bases aligning to TRBD1. There are 17 residues in the CDR3. Trimming took 6 bases from V and 3 from J; bases not matched to a gene: 12. Germline V gene lookup returns CDR1 SGHTA and CDR2 FQGNSA. Written as DNA, the CDR3 is TGTGCCAGCAGACCGACAGGGGAAATTTGGTCTAATGAAAAACTGTTTTTT. It is translated as CASRPTGEIWSNEKLFF. Full variable domain (remainder filled in from reference TRBV7-2 and TRBJ1-4): GAGVSQSPSNKVTEKGKDVELRCDPISGHTALYWYRQSLGQGLEFLIYFQGNSAPDKSGLPSDRFSAERTGGSVSTLTIQRTQQEDSAVYLCASRPTGEIWSNEKLFFGSGTQLSVL.

This clone showed up just once. The chain uses TRBV10-3 and TRBJ2-3; 8 nucleotides align to TRBD1. This CDR3 has 15 residues. After removal of 6 bases from V and 0 bases from J, the junction contained 5 bases not matched to a gene. CDR1 and CDR2 (germline): ENHRY, SYGVKD. The CDR3, as DNA: TGTGCCATCAGAGACAGGGGCAGGAGCACAGATACGCAGTATTTT. Its translation is CAIRDRGRSTDTQYF.

This clone was observed a single time. The rearrangement links TRBV5-1 to TRBJ2-7; 10 bases match TRBD1. The CDR3 is 15 amino acids. Germline V lookup: CDR1 SGHRS, CDR2 YFSETQ. With V trimmed by 2 bases and J by 0 bases, 2 bases remained unmatched. The CDR3: CASSFGTGVSYEQYF. In DNA, the CDR3 is TGCGCCAGCAGCTTTGGGACAGGGGTCTCCTACGAGCAGTACTTC.

Worth noting for this clone: The sample carries other DNA sequences with the same CDR3. This chain connects TRBV30 to TRBJ2-1; 11 bases agree with TRBD2. This CDR3 contains 14 residues. Germline CDR1 GTSNPN, CDR2 SVGIG (reference sequence). V gave up 3 bases and J gave up 2 bases; unmatched junction bases: 0. The DNA of the CDR3 is TGTGCCTGGAGGGGACTAGCGGCCTACAATGAGCAGTTCTTC. Translating it yields CAWRGLAAYNEQFF.

With respect to this clone: Other DNA variants within this sample encode the same CDR3. The chain employs TRBV4-2 and TRBJ1-3; D is unresolved. Per germline, CDR1 LGHNA and CDR2 YNFKEQ. The germline V and J ends were trimmed by 1 base and 0 bases, with 7 bases remaining between them. This CDR3 region has 15 residues. CDR3 loop: CASSQGGFSGNTIYF. For the CDR3, the DNA is TGTGCCAGCAGCCAAGGGGGTTTCTCTGGAAACACCATATATTTT.

Points on this clone: This same CDR3 is encoded by further DNA sequences in the sample. The CDR3 here is CASSATGDYGYTF. Here the CDR3 DNA reads TGCGCCAGCAGCGCGACAGGGGACTATGGCTACACCTTC. The chain links TRBV5-1 to TRBJ1-2; 8 bases match TRBD1. The CDR3 has 13 residues. CDR1 and CDR2 from the germline V gene are SGHRS and YFSETQ. Germline trimming cut 4 bases from V and 3 bases from J; bases unmatched to any gene: 2.

The rearrangement joins TRBV2 to TRBJ1-3; 7 nucleotides align to TRBD1. This CDR3 is built from 15 residues. Germline-derived CDR1 and CDR2 are SNHLY and FYNNEI. V shed 6 bases and J 3 bases; nucleotides not matched to a gene: 8. DNA of the CDR3: TGTGCCAGCAGGGGAGGACAGGTGGTTGGAAACACCATATATTTT. Translation: CASRGGQVVGNTIYF.

The CDR3, as DNA: TGTGCCAGCAGTTGGGGACAGCCAGGGGAAAAACTGTTTTTT. Residues: CASSWGQPGEKLFF. The chain uses TRBV28 and TRBJ1-4, with TRBD1 identical over 7 bases. Trimming at V came to 4 bases and at J to 8 bases, leaving 7 bases not matched to a gene. The CDR3 contains 14 residues. Germline V gene sequence: CDR1 MDHEN, CDR2 SYDVKM.

The chain links TRBV4-1 to TRBJ2-1; maybe TRBD1 (6 bases). Per germline, CDR1 MGHRA and CDR2 YSYEKL. The CDR3 extends over 13 amino acids. Trimming removed 0 bases at V and 10 bases at J, with 10 bases between. CDR3 region: CASSQDRTAEQFF. DNA for the CDR3: TGCGCCAGCAGCCAAGATCGGACAGCCGAGCAGTTCTTC.

This clone was counted only a few times. This chain links TRBV9 with TRBJ1-1; TRBD1 agrees at 7 bases. Germline V lookup: CDR1 SGDLS, CDR2 YYNGEE. V lost 4 bases to trimming and J lost 5 bases; unmatched junction nucleotides: 5. The CDR3 has 13 amino acids. CDR3 loop: CASSPRDRTEAFF. CDR3 DNA: TGTGCCAGCAGCCCCCGGGACAGAACTGAAGCTTTCTTT.

Notes on this clone: An end of the junction differs from the germline gene, which may be a read error. This chain connects TRBV2 to TRBJ2-7; 8 nucleotides line up with TRBD1. This CDR3 comprises 11 residues. Germline V CDR1 and CDR2: SNHLY, FYNNEI. In DNA, the CDR3 is TGTGCCAGCAGCGATAGGGACAGGCTCAGCTTC. Translating gives CASSDRDRLSF.

The rearrangement uses TRBV30 and TRBJ1-5, with D possibly matching TRBD1 (5 bases). Trimming took 0 bases from V and 6 from J, leaving 15 bases between them. The CDR3 is 15 residues long. Looked up from germline, CDR1 is GTSNPN and CDR2 is SVGIG (reference sequence). The CDR3 nucleotides are TGTGCCTGGAGTGTCACAGTGGGGCGAGGTCAGCCCCAGCATTTT. It encodes CAWSVTVGRGQPQHF.

The rearrangement links TRBV11-1 to TRBJ1-1; unclear D gene. The CDR3 extends over 15 amino acids. CDR1 SGHAT and CDR2 FQDESV come from the germline V gene (reference sequence). The V and J ends lost 2 bases and 4 bases respectively, with 14 bases between them. The CDR3 reads CASSLTLGEGTEAFF. The CDR3 coding sequence is TGTGCCAGCAGCTTAACTCTAGGCGAGGGCACTGAAGCTTTCTTT.

The chain is built from TRBV7-8 and TRBJ1-2, with a weak D call TRBD1 (6 bases). This CDR3 is 15 amino acids long. Trimming removed 2 bases from V and 3 bases from J, with 13 bases in between. Germline values: CDR1 SGHVS, CDR2 FQNEAQ. CDR3 in DNA: TGTGCCAGCAGCTTACGGGGGCAGTTGGACTATGGCTACACCTTC. Its translation: CASSLRGQLDYGYTF.

V and J are TRBV28 and TRBJ1-2; D gene unclear. V was clipped by 6 bases and J by 2 bases, with 13 bases between them. The CDR3 is 14 residues long. Germline CDR1 MDHEN, CDR2 SYDVKM. The CDR3 nucleotides read TGTGCCAGCAGAGGAAACCCAGGAAACTATGGCTACACCTTC. It translates to CASRGNPGNYGYTF.

J is TRBJ2-5 and V is TRBV5-1, with D perhaps matching TRBD1 (6 bases). Germline-derived CDR1 and CDR2 are SGHRS and YFSETQ. V lost 4 bases and J 2 bases, leaving 12 bases between the germline ends. This CDR3 comprises 14 residues. The DNA for the CDR3 is TGCGCCAGCAGCGCACCTACAGGGCAAGAGACCCAGTACTTC. It encodes CASSAPTGQETQYF.